The clone carrying this T cell receptor beta chain was counted a few times. This entry comes from a study of T cells of healthy individuals. TCRdb redid the calling of the 5' RACE reads with MiXCR, one entry per CDR3 protein. This table holds 55,000 to 65,000 distinct CDR3 sequences, 16% found once. CDR1 and CDR2 (germline): SGHKS, YYEKEE (reference sequence). The CDR3 has 13 residues. Trimming cost V 4 bases and J 11 bases; bases outside gene matches: 8. The sequence was obtained from a human donor in good health. The chain carries TRBV5-5 and TRBJ1-1; 10 bases fit TRBD1. CDR3 region: CASSLGTGDFAFF. The CDR3, as DNA: TGTGCCAGCAGCCTTGGGACAGGGGATTTCGCTTTCTTT.